One and the same sample provided the 3 T cell receptor beta chains below, sequenced in a study of early T cells in non-severe SARS-CoV-2 infection. TCRdb called the 5' RACE reads again in MiXCR, with one record for every CDR3 protein. The sample holds some 70,000 distinct CDR3 sequences, about 9% seen once. The sample consisted of whole blood. These receptors all come from an adult who was a healthcare worker with PCR-confirmed SARS-CoV-2 infection or an uninfected control (not recorded which).

This clonotype was observed a handful of times. This chain links TRBV2 with TRBJ2-5, with D unresolved. This CDR3 contains 14 residues. V lost 7 bases and J lost 1, with 13 bases in between. Germline V CDR1 and CDR2: SNHLY, FYNNEI. DNA of the CDR3: TGTGCCAGCAACCCCCAACCTACCCAAGAGACCCAGTACTTC. Encoded protein: CASNPQPTQETQYF. Supplemented by reference TRBV2 and TRBJ2-5, the full variable domain reads EPEVTQTPSHQVTQMGQEVILRCVPISNHLYFYWYRQILGQKVEFLVSFYNNEISEKSEIFDDQFSVERPDGSNFTLKIRSTKLEDSAMYFCASNPQPTQETQYFGPGTRLLVL.

This clonotype was seen once. A much bigger clone sits one base away, suggesting this may be a read error. The chain employs TRBV3-1 and TRBJ2-6; D unclear. The CDR3 consists of 15 residues. Germline V gene sequence: CDR1 LGHDT, CDR2 YNNKEL (reference sequence). The CDR3 DNA sequence: TGTGACAGCAGCCAAGGGCGTTCTGGGGCCAACGTCCTGACTTTC. Protein: CDSSQGRSGANVLTF.

This clonotype was observed a few times. The chain combines TRBV7-3 with TRBJ2-3; D perhaps matches TRBD2 (5 bases). There are 12 residues in the CDR3. V was trimmed by 6 bases and J by 9 bases, leaving 13 bases between them. CDR1 and CDR2 from the germline V gene are SGHTA and FQGTGA. CDR3 in DNA: TGTGCCAGCAGTTTGGGCGGGTCGACGCAGTATTTT. Protein: CASSLGGSTQYF.